This T cell receptor (beta chain) appears in the sequencing data of a study of CD8 T cells in Susac syndrome. V lost 4 bases, J lost 5 bases, and 11 bases lay in between. This CDR3 contains 12 residues. CDR1 SQVTM and CDR2 ANQGSEA come from the germline V gene. Multiple sclerosis controls were treatment-naive patients with stable or active relapsing-remitting disease. TEMRA cells were enriched by FACS, and CD4+ and CD8+ T cells were negatively isolated. In the case of this clonotype: Its antigen remains unidentified.

Study conclusions and caveats: It was acknowledged in the study that the number of individuals who were included in its TCR sequencing and HLA analysis was relatively small.

When the RNA was reverse transcribed, random hexamers were used with an input of about 0.5 to 1 ug. The immunoSEQ assay covered 54 Vbeta and 13 Jbeta segments for CDR3. TCRdb processed the immunoSEQ multiplex PCR reads anew with MiXCR; each CDR3 protein has one entry. This sample has some 130,000 distinct CDR3 sequences, with approximately 94% found just once. This TCR came from a human donor with multiple sclerosis. The genes are TRBV29-1 and TRBJ2-5; TRBD2 might be the D (6 bases). Sequencing was performed on CD4+ T cells from PBMCs. The CDR3 DNA follows: TGCAGCGTTGGTGGGGCGGGGGAGACCCAGTACTTC. It is translated as CSVGGAGETQYF.